One sample yielded the 24 T cell receptor beta chains listed below, sequenced in a study of human T cells and chemical hapten exposure (dated by TCRdb to the early 2020s). Library preparation used RACE. The reads were generated on a NextSeq 500. Through fastp at Q25 and MiXCR, TCRdb rebuilt clones from the public reads, retaining in-frame beta chains. For every CDR3 protein sequence, its rows merge into one entry that carries the most common genes and DNA. For this sample there are about 83,000 distinct CDR3 sequences; about 8% appear just once. Of the sample, about 1.6% falls within the top ten clones. The intended sense of this specimen's time point label: patch test 1, 2 weeks after DPC sensitization. The meaning of the sample's treatment or condition label: therapeutic diphenylcyclopropenone sensitization with weekly scalp DPC. Here the sequenced sample was whole blood, taken in connection with sensitization to the hapten diphenylcyclopropenone (DPC). The receptors derive from a young woman with alopecia areata. Some clones in this sample may be carry-over from other donors' samples.

This clonotype showed up just once. It may be a read error: a sequence one base away is much more abundant. This chain's CDR3 is CASSSRGPYNEQFF. The CDR3 bases are TGTGCCAGCAGTTCCCGAGGCCCTTACAATGAGCAGTTCTTC. V gene TRBV6-6 combines with J gene TRBJ2-1; D is uncertain. Trimming stripped 4 bases from V and 4 bases from J, with 11 bases between. Germline CDR1 and CDR2: MNHNY and SVGAGI (reference sequence). The CDR3 is 14 amino acids.

Only a few counts were recorded for this clonotype. V gene TRBV6-6 combines with J gene TRBJ2-6, with 8 bases aligning to TRBD1. The CDR3 is 16 residues long. The germline V gene encodes CDR1 MNHNY and CDR2 SVGAGI (reference sequence). Trimming cost V 7 bases and J 1 base; bases outside gene matches: 6. CDR3 sequence (DNA): TGTGCCAGCACCGGACAGGGAGCTTCTGGGGCCAACGTCCTGACTTTC. It encodes CASTGQGASGANVLTF.

This clonotype was observed a few times. The chain joins TRBV12-3 or TRBV12-4 to TRBJ1-6; 10 nucleotides agree with TRBD1. V shed 7 bases, J shed 10 bases, and the junction held 13 bases outside the gene matches. This CDR3 has 16 residues. The CDR3, as DNA: TGTGCCAGCATCAAGAGGACAGGGGGAGGTGGCTCACCCCTCCACTTT. Amino acid sequence: CASIKRTGGGGSPLHF.

This clonotype was seen a few times. The chain recombines TRBV5-1 with TRBJ1-1, with D unresolved. Trimming shortened V by 4 bases and J by 8 bases, and 9 bases separated the two germline ends. Per the germline V gene, CDR1 is SGHRS and CDR2 is YFSETQ. The CDR3 totals 11 residues. The chain's CDR3 is CASSDFKEAFF. CDR3 sequence (DNA): TGCGCCAGCAGCGATTTCAAGGAAGCTTTCTTT.

This clonotype was detected many times. V is TRBV18 and J is TRBJ1-2; no firm D call. The CDR3 is made up of 14 amino acids. Trimming shortened V by 2 bases and J by 0 bases, and 7 bases separated the two germline ends. Germline CDR1 reads KGHSH; CDR2 reads LQKENI. The CDR3 DNA reads TGTGCCAGCTCACCAGGGAGTTCTAACTATGGCTACACCTTC. This encodes CASSPGSSNYGYTF.

This clonotype appeared a few times. J is TRBJ1-2 and V is TRBV2; no clear D gene. The CDR3 is 15 residues long. Germline loops: CDR1 SNHLY, CDR2 FYNNEI. Between the trimmed V and J ends, which lost 4 bases and 2 bases, there was a span of 14 bases. The CDR3 sequence is CASSGGSQGNYGYTF. CDR3 nucleotide sequence: TGTGCCAGCAGTGGAGGGTCACAAGGGAACTATGGCTACACCTTC.

This clonotype was seen ten or more times. V gene TRBV7-6 combines with J gene TRBJ2-3, with 8 bases identical to TRBD2. V trimming: 4 bases; J trimming: 2 bases; junction bases outside the gene matches: 5. The germline V gene encodes CDR1 SGHVS and CDR2 FNYEAQ. The CDR3 contains 15 residues. CDR3 coding DNA: TGTGCCAGCAGCTCACTAGCGGTCTCCACAGATACGCAGTATTTT. This translates into CASSSLAVSTDTQYF.

This clonotype has a count of ten or more. This rearrangement joins TRBV29-1 to TRBJ1-4; TRBD1 matches 7 bases. Germline loops: CDR1 SQVTM, CDR2 ANQGSEA. CDR3 length equals 13 residues. J gave up 2 bases and V 4 bases, and 1 base lay outside the gene matches. CDR3: CSVVTGTNEKLFF. For the CDR3, the DNA is TGCAGCGTTGTGACAGGGACTAATGAAAAACTGTTTTTT.

This clonotype was picked up a small number of times. This chain's CDR3 is CASSQGFPGTGGSGNTIYF. CDR3 bases: TGTGCCAGCAGCCAAGGGTTTCCGGGGACAGGTGGAAGTGGAAACACCATATATTTT. The chain carries TRBV3-1 and TRBJ1-3, with 8 nucleotides matching TRBD1. Looked up from germline, CDR1 is LGHDT and CDR2 is YNNKEL (reference sequence). With 1 base clipped from V and 3 bases from J, the junction kept 14 bases outside the gene matches. CDR3 length equals 19 residues.

This clonotype has a handful of counts. This chain connects TRBV2 to TRBJ1-1; no clear D. Germline CDR1 SNHLY, CDR2 FYNNEI. The V end was cut by 7 bases, the J end by 4 bases, with 13 bases between. The CDR3 sequence is 13 residues long. CDR3 nucleotide sequence: TGTGCCAGCAACAGCGCCCTCGGCACTGAAGCTTTCTTT. Amino acid sequence: CASNSALGTEAFF.

This clonotype was seen a few times. V gene TRBV29-1 combines with J gene TRBJ2-1, with TRBD2 as a possible D gene (5 bases). The CDR3 spans 13 residues. V was pared by 0 bases and J by 6 bases, with 9 bases between. The V gene's germline CDR1 is SQVTM and CDR2 ANQGSEA. CDR3 coding DNA: TGCAGCGTTGAAGAGTGGAGGCGCAATGAGCAGTTCTTC. Translation gives CSVEEWRRNEQFF.

This clonotype came up many times. The rearrangement joins TRBV10-3 to TRBJ2-7, with 7 bases matching TRBD1. Germline CDR1 is ENHRY and CDR2 is SYGVKD. The CDR3 totals 13 residues. V was pared by 6 bases and J by 3 bases, with 5 bases of the junction left unmatched. Here the CDR3 reads CAISGDRDYEQYF. The CDR3 DNA reads as TGTGCCATCAGCGGAGACAGGGACTACGAGCAGTACTTC.

Details on this clonotype: It may be a read error: a sequence one base away is much more abundant. The chain recombines TRBV5-6 with TRBJ1-4, with D hard to call. With 4 bases removed from V and 0 bases from J, the gap between germline ends came to 13 bases. The CDR3 contains 16 residues. From germline, CDR1 is SGHDT and CDR2 YYEEEE. The CDR3 sequence is CASSPAVCATNEKLFF. The CDR3 nucleotides read TGTGCCAGCAGCCCAGCCGTATGTGCAACTAATGAAAAACTGTTTTTT.

The chain combines TRBV2 with TRBJ2-3; D is perhaps TRBD1 or TRBD2 (6 bases each). The CDR3 is 15 residues long. From germline, CDR1 is SNHLY and CDR2 FYNNEI. V lost 9 bases to trimming and J lost 2 bases, with 18 bases between them. CDR3 sequence: CARSPDGGHTDTQYF. In nucleotides, the CDR3 is TGTGCCAGATCTCCGGATGGGGGGCACACAGATACGCAGTATTTT.

In this sample, this clonotype turned up many times. The chain has TRBV20-1 and TRBJ1-4; D is uncertain. This CDR3 has 13 residues. CDR1 DFQATT and CDR2 SNEGSKA come from the germline V gene (reference sequence). CDR3 sequence reads: CSGQRLSDEKLFF. CDR3 bases: TGCAGCGGCCAACGGCTTAGCGATGAAAAACTGTTTTTT.

At least ten counts were recorded for this clonotype. This chain uses TRBV7-2 with TRBJ2-6; D unresolved. The germline V and J ends were trimmed by 5 bases and 4 bases, with 12 bases remaining between them. The CDR3 loop spans 15 amino acids. CDR1 and CDR2 (germline): SGHTA, FQGNSA. The DNA for the CDR3 is TGTGCCAGCAGCCCCCCAAAAGCCGGGGCCAACGTCCTGACTTTC. This codes for CASSPPKAGANVLTF.

The rearrangement joins TRBV12-3 or TRBV12-4 to TRBJ1-1; TRBD1 aligns across 7 bases. After removal of 5 bases from V and 2 bases from J, the junction contained 8 bases not matched to a gene. The CDR3 has 15 amino acids. As DNA, the CDR3 is TGTGCCAGCAGTGTGACAGGGCGGTTCAACACTGAAGCTTTCTTT. It encodes CASSVTGRFNTEAFF.

In its sample, this clonotype was seen a few times. The rearrangement links TRBV11-3 to TRBJ2-3; no reliable D call. Trimming shortened V by 4 bases and J by 6 bases, and 11 bases separated the two germline ends. The CDR3 runs 13 residues. Germline V gene lookup returns CDR1 SGHNT and CDR2 YENEEA. CDR3: CASSSGRMDTQYF. DNA for the CDR3: TGTGCCAGCAGCTCCGGAAGGATGGATACGCAGTATTTT.

The CDR3 DNA reads TGTGCCAGCAGCCAAGATGTATGGAGCACAGATACGCAGTATTTT. Translating it yields CASSQDVWSTDTQYF. This sequence joins TRBV14 and TRBJ2-3; D gene unclear. CDR1 and CDR2 from the germline V gene are SGHDN and FVKESK. V lost 0 bases and J lost 0, with 7 bases in between. The CDR3 has 15 residues. The full variable domain, with the rest looked up from reference TRBV14 and TRBJ2-3, is EAGVTQFPSHSVIEKGQTVTLRCDPISGHDNLYWYRRVMGKEIKFLLHFVKESKQDESGMPNNRFLAERTGGTYSTLKVQPAELEDSGVYFCASSQDVWSTDTQYFGPGTRLTVL.

This clonotype has only a few counts. This chain joins TRBV7-9 and TRBJ1-2, with a possible D match to TRBD1 (5 bases). This CDR3 is 15 amino acids long. From germline, CDR1 is SEHNR and CDR2 FQNEAQ (reference sequence). V was cut by 4 bases and J by 0 bases, with 12 bases left in between. The CDR3 sequence is CASSSAGGTNYGYTF. CDR3 bases: TGTGCCAGCAGCTCAGCGGGGGGGACTAACTATGGCTACACCTTC. Variable domain in full (rest from reference TRBV7-9 and TRBJ1-2): DTGVSQNPRHKITKRGQNVTFRCDPISEHNRLYWYRQTLGQGPEFLTYFQNEAQLEKSRLLSDRFSAERPKGSFSTLEIQRTEQGDSAMYLCASSSAGGTNYGYTFGSGTRLTVV.

On this clonotype itself: A read error may be the cause here, since a much bigger clone is one base away. The chain has TRBV10-3 and TRBJ2-3; 9 bases are shared with TRBD1. There are 15 residues in the CDR3. V was pared by 7 bases and J by 6 bases, with 11 bases of the junction left unmatched. Germline CDR1 and CDR2: ENHRY and SYGVKD. The CDR3 DNA reads as TGTGCCATCAACACCCAGGGACAGGGTGGGGATACGCAGTATTTT. Amino acids: CAINTQGQGGDTQYF.

This sequence joins TRBV12-3 or TRBV12-4 and TRBJ2-3; possible D gene TRBD2, 6 bases. Trimming left V 3 bases short and J 5 bases short, with 15 bases between. This CDR3 is 15 amino acids long. Written as DNA, the CDR3 is TGTGCCAGCAGTTTTGGGTCTAGCGTTATAGATACGCAGTATTTT. Amino acids: CASSFGSSVIDTQYF.

The rearrangement uses TRBV28 and TRBJ1-2; D remains ambiguous. The germline V gene encodes CDR1 MDHEN and CDR2 SYDVKM. The CDR3 extends over 14 amino acids. Trimming stripped 7 bases from V and 0 bases from J, with 12 bases between. The DNA for the CDR3 is TGTGCCAGCAAATTCCCGGGCGCTAACTATGGCTACACCTTC. It is translated as CASKFPGANYGYTF.

The chain links TRBV5-1 to TRBJ1-2; 7 bases map to TRBD1. Germline V gives CDR1 SGHRS, CDR2 YFSETQ. The CDR3 runs 13 residues. V lost 5 bases to trimming and J lost 2 bases; unmatched junction nucleotides: 3. The CDR3, as DNA: TGCGCCAGCAGTTCAGGGGGGAACTATGGCTACACCTTC. Translated: CASSSGGNYGYTF.